These 3 T cell receptor beta chains were all obtained from the same sample, sequenced in a study of early T cells in non-severe SARS-CoV-2 infection. MiXCR was run by TCRdb on the 5' RACE reads, yielding one entry per CDR3 protein. Here the sample spans some 57,000 distinct CDR3 sequences, roughly 12% being singletons. The sequencing sample was made of whole blood. The receptors here all came from an adult who was a healthcare worker with PCR-confirmed SARS-CoV-2 infection or an uninfected control (not recorded which).

By proportion, this clonotype is medium-sized. The chain uses TRBV7-2 and TRBJ2-7, with 8 bases identical to TRBD2. The J segment lost 6 bases and the V segment lost 5 bases, leaving 12 bases of the junction unmatched. Germline-derived CDR1 and CDR2 are SGHTA and FQGNSA. The CDR3 has 15 residues. This CDR3 reads CASSPGGGVKGEQYF. CDR3 DNA sequence: TGTGCCAGCAGCCCGGGGGGGGGCGTTAAAGGCGAGCAGTACTTC.

This clonotype has a count of ten or more. The chain combines TRBV6-4 with TRBJ1-5, with D possibly matching TRBD1 (5 bases). The CDR3 sequence is 15 residues long. Looked up from germline, CDR1 is MRHNA and CDR2 is SNTAGT. V was cut by 8 bases and J by 5 bases, with 19 bases left in between. CDR3 residues: CASGGVGLMDQPQHF. The CDR3 bases are TGTGCCAGCGGGGGTGTGGGCCTTATGGATCAGCCCCAGCATTTT.

This clonotype occurred many times. The genes are TRBV20-1 and TRBJ2-1; D is perhaps TRBD1 or TRBD2 (5 bases each). The CDR3 covers 11 residues. Germline V gene sequence: CDR1 DFQATT, CDR2 SNEGSKA (reference sequence). The CDR3 nucleotides are TGCAGCAAGAAGGGACCGAATGAGCAGTTCTTC. It encodes CSKKGPNEQFF.